This TCR beta chain comes out of a study of blood T cell repertoires in COVID-19. Germline CDR1 SQVTM, CDR2 ANQGSEA. The CDR3 covers 14 residues. The germline V and J ends were trimmed by 3 bases and 4 bases, with 13 bases remaining between them. Repertoires were generated with immunoSEQ multiplex PCR, while TCRdb's copy carries only in-frame clones and drops some. The sample records tens of thousands of clones, under 90% being singletons. Sequenced input: peripheral blood. The gene calls are TRBV29-1 and TRBJ1-5; D gene unclear. The receptor was isolated from a woman in her seventies with acute or convalescent COVID-19. The CDR3 DNA reads TGCAGCGTTGATTCCGGGGATAGGAATCAGCCCCAGCATTTT. It translates to CSVDSGDRNQPQHF.